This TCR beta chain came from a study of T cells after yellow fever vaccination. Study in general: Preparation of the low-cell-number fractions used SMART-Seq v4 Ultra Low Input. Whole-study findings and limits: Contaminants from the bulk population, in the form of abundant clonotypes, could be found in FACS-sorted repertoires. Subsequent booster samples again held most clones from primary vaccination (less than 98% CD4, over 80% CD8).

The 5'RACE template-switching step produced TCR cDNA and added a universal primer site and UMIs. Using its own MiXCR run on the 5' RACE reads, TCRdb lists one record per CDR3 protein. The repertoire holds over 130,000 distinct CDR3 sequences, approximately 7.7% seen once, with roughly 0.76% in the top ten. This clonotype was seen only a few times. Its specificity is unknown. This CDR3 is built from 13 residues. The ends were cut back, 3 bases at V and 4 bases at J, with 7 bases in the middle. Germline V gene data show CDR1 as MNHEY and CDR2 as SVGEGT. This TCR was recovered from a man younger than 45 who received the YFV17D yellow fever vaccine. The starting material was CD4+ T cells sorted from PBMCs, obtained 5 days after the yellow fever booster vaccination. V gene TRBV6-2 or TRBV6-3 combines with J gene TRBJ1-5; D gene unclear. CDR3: CASSYVGNQPQHF. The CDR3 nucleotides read TGTGCCAGCAGTTATGTTGGGAATCAGCCCCAGCATTTT.